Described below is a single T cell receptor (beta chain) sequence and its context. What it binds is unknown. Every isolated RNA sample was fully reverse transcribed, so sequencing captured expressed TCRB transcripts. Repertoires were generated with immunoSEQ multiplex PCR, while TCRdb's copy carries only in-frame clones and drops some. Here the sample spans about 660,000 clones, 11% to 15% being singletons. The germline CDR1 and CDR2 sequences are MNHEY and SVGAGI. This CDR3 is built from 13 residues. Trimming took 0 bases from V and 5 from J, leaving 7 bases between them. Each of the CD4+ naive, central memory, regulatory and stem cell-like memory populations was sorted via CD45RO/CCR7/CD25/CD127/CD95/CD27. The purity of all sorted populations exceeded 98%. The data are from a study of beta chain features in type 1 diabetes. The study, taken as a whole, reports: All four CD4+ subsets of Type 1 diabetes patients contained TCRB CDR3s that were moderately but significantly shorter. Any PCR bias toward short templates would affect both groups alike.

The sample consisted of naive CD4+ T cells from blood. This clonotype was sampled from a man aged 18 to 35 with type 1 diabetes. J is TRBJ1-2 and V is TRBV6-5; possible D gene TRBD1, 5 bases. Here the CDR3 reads CASSYSEGYGYTF. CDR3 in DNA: TGTGCCAGCAGTTACTCGGAGGGGTATGGCTACACCTTC.